The 11 T cell receptor beta chains listed next were all sequenced from one sample in a study of early T cells in non-severe SARS-CoV-2 infection. TCRdb called the 5' RACE reads again in MiXCR, with one record for every CDR3 protein. The sample comprises fewer than 30,000 distinct CDR3 sequences, roughly 5.6% of which are singletons, and around 4.5% rests with the top ten. The specimen sequenced was whole blood. Source of these receptors: an adult who was a healthcare worker with PCR-confirmed SARS-CoV-2 infection or an uninfected control (not recorded which).

Many counts were recorded for this clonotype. This rearrangement joins TRBV20-1 to TRBJ1-2, with D uncertain. The germline V and J ends were trimmed by 0 bases and 4 bases, with 18 bases remaining between them. The germline V gene has CDR1 DFQATT and CDR2 SNEGSKA (reference sequence). CDR3 length equals 16 residues. This CDR3 reads CSARDPFEGRIYGYTF. The CDR3 bases are TGCAGTGCTAGAGACCCTTTCGAGGGCCGGATCTATGGCTACACCTTC.

Ten or more counts support this clonotype. V usage is TRBV28 and J usage is TRBJ2-3; TRBD2 is a possible D gene (5 bases). V shed 3 bases and J shed 1 base, with 11 bases lying between them. The CDR3 has 15 amino acids. CDR1 is MDHEN and CDR2 is SYDVKM in the germline V gene. CDR3 in amino acids: CASSFSGSGTDTQYF. In DNA, the CDR3 is TGTGCCAGCAGTTTCTCGGGGTCAGGCACAGATACGCAGTATTTT.

This clonotype was detected ten times or more. The genes are TRBV7-2 and TRBJ2-2, with D unresolved. V lost 5 bases and J lost 2, with 15 bases in between. The CDR3 spans 16 residues. The germline gives CDR1 SGHTA, CDR2 FQGNSA. The CDR3 DNA follows: TGTGCCAGCAGCGACTTTATGTCTCGAAACACCGGGGAGCTGTTTTTT. It is translated as CASSDFMSRNTGELFF.

This clonotype was seen many times. CDR3 region: CASSQPGLYNEQFF. The CDR3 nucleotides read TGTGCCAGCAGCCAACCGGGACTCTACAATGAGCAGTTCTTC. The V call is TRBV3-1, the J call TRBJ2-1; TRBD2 might be the D (6 bases). CDR1 and CDR2 (germline): LGHDT, YNNKEL (reference sequence). Trimming shortened V by 2 bases and J by 3 bases, and 8 bases separated the two germline ends. The CDR3 is made up of 14 amino acids.

The chain carries TRBV5-1 and TRBJ2-7, with TRBD1 matching over 7 bases. The V gene end was trimmed by 1 base and the J gene end by 4 bases; junction bases not matched to a gene: 11. Germline V gene data show CDR1 as SGHRS and CDR2 as YFSETQ. The CDR3 length is 16 residues. The CDR3: CASSLPETGLRYEQYF. The CDR3 DNA sequence: TGCGCCAGCAGCTTGCCCGAGACAGGGTTGAGGTACGAGCAGTACTTC.

There are many counts of this clonotype. V gene TRBV29-1 combines with J gene TRBJ2-1; 7 bases agree with TRBD1. Trimming removed 3 bases from V and 2 bases from J; junction bases left unmatched: 4. The CDR3 loop spans 14 amino acids. Per the germline V gene, CDR1 is SQVTM and CDR2 is ANQGSEA. CDR3 sequence: CSVDRDRAYNEQFF. CDR3 nucleotides: TGCAGCGTTGATAGGGACAGAGCCTACAATGAGCAGTTCTTC.

This clonotype has more than one count but fewer than ten. This chain links TRBV28 with TRBJ2-3, with D possibly matching TRBD2 (5 bases). This CDR3 has 17 residues. The germline gives CDR1 MDHEN, CDR2 SYDVKM. Trimming left V 3 bases short and J 3 bases short, with 19 bases between. This chain's CDR3 is CASSFISGKSETDTQYF. The CDR3 bases are TGTGCCAGCAGTTTTATCTCGGGGAAATCCGAAACAGATACGCAGTATTTT.

This clonotype came up many times. The rearrangement links TRBV4-1 to TRBJ2-7, with TRBD1 identical over 7 bases. Trimming cost V 4 bases and J 0 bases; bases outside gene matches: 6. CDR1 is MGHRA and CDR2 is YSYEKL in the germline V gene. The CDR3 has 15 residues. Here the CDR3 reads CASSRGGAHSYEQYF. DNA of the CDR3: TGCGCCAGCAGCCGAGGGGGCGCGCACTCCTACGAGCAGTACTTC.

The chain couples TRBV6-5 to TRBJ2-3; TRBD2 aligns across 15 bases. Germline V CDR1 and CDR2: MNHEY, SVGAGI. Germline trimming cut 6 bases from V and 5 bases from J; bases unmatched to any gene: 6. The CDR3 extends over 16 amino acids. The CDR3 is CASRWTSGRVGDTQYF. DNA of the CDR3: TGTGCCAGCAGGTGGACTAGCGGGAGGGTGGGAGATACGCAGTATTTT.

At least ten counts were recorded for this clonotype. V is TRBV6-1 and J is TRBJ1-1, with TRBD1 as a possible D gene (6 bases). Germline V gene sequence: CDR1 MNHNS, CDR2 SASEGT. V lost 7 bases and J lost 5, with 20 bases in between. This CDR3 region has 15 residues. In DNA form, the CDR3 reads TGTGCCAGCACCACAGGGTTTCTGGGGGCTACTGAAGCTTTCTTT. This sequence encodes CASTTGFLGATEAFF.

Only a few counts were recorded for this clonotype. The V gene is TRBV7-6, the J gene TRBJ2-3; D may be TRBD1 or TRBD2 (5 bases each). Germline CDR1 reads SGHVS; CDR2 reads FNYEAQ. Deletions cut 5 bases from V and 5 bases from J, with 11 bases between. CDR3 length: 13 residues. This CDR3 reads CASSAPGGDTQYF. CDR3 sequence (DNA): TGTGCCAGCAGCGCTCCTGGGGGAGATACGCAGTATTTT.